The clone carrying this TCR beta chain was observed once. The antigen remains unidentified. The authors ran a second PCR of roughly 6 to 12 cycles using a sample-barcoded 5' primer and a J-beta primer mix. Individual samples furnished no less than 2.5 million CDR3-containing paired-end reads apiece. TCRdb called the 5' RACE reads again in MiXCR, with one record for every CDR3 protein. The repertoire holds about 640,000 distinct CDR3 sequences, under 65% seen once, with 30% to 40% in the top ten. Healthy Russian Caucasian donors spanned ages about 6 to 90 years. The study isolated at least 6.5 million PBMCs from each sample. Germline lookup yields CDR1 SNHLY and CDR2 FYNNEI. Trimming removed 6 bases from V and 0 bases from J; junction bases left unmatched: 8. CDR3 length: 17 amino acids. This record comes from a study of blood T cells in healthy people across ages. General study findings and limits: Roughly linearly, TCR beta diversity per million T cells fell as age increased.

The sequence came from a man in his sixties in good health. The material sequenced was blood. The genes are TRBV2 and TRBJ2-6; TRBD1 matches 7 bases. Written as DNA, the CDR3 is TGTGCCAGCAGGGGACAGTGGGCTCTCTCTGGGGCCAACGTCCTGACTTTC. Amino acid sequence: CASRGQWALSGANVLTF.